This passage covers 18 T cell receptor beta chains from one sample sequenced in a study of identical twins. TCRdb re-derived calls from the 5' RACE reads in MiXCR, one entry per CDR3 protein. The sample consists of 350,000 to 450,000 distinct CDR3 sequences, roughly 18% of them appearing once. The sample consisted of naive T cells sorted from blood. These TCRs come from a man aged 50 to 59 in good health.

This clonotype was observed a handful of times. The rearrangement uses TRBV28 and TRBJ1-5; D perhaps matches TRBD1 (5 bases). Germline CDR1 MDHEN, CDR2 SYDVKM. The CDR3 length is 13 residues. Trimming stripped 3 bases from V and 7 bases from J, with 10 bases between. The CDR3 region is CASSFGANQPQHF. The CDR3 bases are TGTGCCAGCAGTTTTGGGGCGAACCAGCCCCAGCATTTT.

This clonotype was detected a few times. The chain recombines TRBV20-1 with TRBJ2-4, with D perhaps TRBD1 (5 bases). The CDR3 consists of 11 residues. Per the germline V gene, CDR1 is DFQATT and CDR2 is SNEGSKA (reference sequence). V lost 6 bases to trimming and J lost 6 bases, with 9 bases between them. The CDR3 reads CSAYDRNIQYF. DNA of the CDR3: TGCAGTGCCTACGACAGAAACATTCAGTACTTC.

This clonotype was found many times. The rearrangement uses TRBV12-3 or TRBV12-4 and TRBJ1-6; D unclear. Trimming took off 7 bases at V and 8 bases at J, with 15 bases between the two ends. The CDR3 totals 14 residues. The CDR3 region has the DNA TGTGCCAGCACCTCGGGGTTCACGTATTCACCCCTCCACTTT. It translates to CASTSGFTYSPLHF.

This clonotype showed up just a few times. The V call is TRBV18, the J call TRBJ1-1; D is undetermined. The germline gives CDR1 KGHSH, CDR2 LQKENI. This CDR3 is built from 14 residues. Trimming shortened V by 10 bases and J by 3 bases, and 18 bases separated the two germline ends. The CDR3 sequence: CATLPGPGDTEAFF. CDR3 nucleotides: TGTGCCACTTTACCGGGTCCCGGGGACACTGAAGCTTTCTTT.

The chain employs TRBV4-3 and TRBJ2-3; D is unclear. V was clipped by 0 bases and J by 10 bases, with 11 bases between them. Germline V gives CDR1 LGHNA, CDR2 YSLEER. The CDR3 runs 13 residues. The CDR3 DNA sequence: TGCGCCAGCAGCCAAGATGGGAAAACTCCGCAGTATTTT. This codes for CASSQDGKTPQYF.

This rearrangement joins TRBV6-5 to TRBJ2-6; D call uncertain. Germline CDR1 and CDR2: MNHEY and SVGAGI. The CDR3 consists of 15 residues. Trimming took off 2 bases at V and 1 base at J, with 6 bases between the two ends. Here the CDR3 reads CASSYSLSGANVLTF. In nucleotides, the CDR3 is TGTGCCAGCAGTTACAGCCTGTCTGGGGCCAACGTCCTGACTTTC.

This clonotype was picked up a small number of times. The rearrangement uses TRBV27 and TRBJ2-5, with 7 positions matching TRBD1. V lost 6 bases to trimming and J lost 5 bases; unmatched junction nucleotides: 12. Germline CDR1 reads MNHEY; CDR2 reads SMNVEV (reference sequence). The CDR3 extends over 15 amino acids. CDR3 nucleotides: TGTGCCAGCAGCTCCGGGACAGTGCCTTATGAGACCCAGTACTTC. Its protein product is CASSSGTVPYETQYF.

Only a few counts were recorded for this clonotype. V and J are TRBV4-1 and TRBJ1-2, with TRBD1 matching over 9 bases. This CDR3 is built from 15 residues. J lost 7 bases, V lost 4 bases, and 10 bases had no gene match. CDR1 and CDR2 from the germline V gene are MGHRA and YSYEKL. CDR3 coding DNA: TGCGCCAGCAGCCCTGACAGGGGGAAGTCTGGTGGCTACACCTTC. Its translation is CASSPDRGKSGGYTF.

The CDR3 sequence is CASSQIGGSTDTQYF. The DNA of the CDR3 is TGTGCCAGCAGTCAAATAGGCGGGAGTACAGATACGCAGTATTTT. The rearrangement uses TRBV25-1 and TRBJ2-3, with 7 bases aligning to TRBD2. Looked up from germline, CDR1 is MGHDK and CDR2 is SYGVNS. V lost 5 bases, J lost 3 bases, and 8 bases stayed unmatched. The CDR3 runs to 15 residues.

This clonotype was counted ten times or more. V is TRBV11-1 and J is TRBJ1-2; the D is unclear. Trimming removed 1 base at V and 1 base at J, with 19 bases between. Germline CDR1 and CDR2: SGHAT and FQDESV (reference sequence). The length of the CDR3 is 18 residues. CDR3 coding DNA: TGTGCCAGCAGCTTAGAAGGTCTCGGACCCTACTTTAACTATGGCTACACCTTC. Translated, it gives CASSLEGLGPYFNYGYTF.

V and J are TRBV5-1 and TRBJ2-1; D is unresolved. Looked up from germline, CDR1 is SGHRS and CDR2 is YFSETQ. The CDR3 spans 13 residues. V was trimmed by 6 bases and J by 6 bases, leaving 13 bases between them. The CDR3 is CASTSQRGNEQFF. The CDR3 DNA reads TGCGCCAGCACCAGTCAGAGAGGCAATGAGCAGTTCTTC. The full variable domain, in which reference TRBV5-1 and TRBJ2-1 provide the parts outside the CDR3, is KAGVTQTPRYLIKTRGQQVTLSCSPISGHRSVSWYQQTPGQGLQFLFEYFSETQRNKGNFPGRFSGRQFSNSRSEMNVSTLELGDSALYLCASTSQRGNEQFFGPGTRLTVL.

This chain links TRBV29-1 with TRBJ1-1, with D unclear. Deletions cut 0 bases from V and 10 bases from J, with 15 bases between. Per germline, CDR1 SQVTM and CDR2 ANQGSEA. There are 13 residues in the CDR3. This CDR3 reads CSVEDPSRISAFF. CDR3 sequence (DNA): TGCAGCGTTGAAGACCCCTCCCGAATCTCAGCTTTCTTT.

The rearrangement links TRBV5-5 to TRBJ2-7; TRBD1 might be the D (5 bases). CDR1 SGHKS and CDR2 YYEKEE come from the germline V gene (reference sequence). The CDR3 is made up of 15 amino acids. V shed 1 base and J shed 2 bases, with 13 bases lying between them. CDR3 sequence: CASSLRQLFTYEQYF. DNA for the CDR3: TGTGCCAGCAGCTTGAGACAGTTATTTACCTACGAGCAGTACTTC.

The CDR3 DNA follows: TGTGCCAGCAGACTCCCCGGGGGGGCTTACAATGAGCAGTTCTTC. This sequence encodes CASRLPGGAYNEQFF. V usage is TRBV11-2 and J usage is TRBJ2-1; TRBD2 matches 8 bases. This CDR3 has 15 amino acids. The V gene's germline CDR1 is SGHAT and CDR2 FQNNGV. V lost 6 bases to trimming and J lost 4 bases; unmatched junction nucleotides: 8.

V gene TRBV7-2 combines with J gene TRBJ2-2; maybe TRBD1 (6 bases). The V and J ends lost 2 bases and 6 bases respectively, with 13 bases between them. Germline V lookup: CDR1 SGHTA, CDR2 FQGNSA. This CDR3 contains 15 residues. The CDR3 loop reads CASSLLVAGAGELFF. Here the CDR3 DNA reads TGTGCCAGCAGCTTATTGGTTGCAGGGGCCGGGGAGCTGTTTTTT.

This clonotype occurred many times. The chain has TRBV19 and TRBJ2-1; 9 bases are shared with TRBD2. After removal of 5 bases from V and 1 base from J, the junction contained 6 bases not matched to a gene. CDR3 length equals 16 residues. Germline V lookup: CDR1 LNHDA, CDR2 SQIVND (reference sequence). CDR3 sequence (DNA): TGTGCCAGTAGTCCCGGGACTAGCCGATCCTACAATGAGCAGTTCTTC. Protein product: CASSPGTSRSYNEQFF.

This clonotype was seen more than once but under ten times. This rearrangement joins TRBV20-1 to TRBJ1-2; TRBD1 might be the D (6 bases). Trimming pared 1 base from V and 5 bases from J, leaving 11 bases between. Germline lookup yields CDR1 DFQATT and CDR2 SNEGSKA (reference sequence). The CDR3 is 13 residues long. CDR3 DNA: TGCAGTGCTAGAGCGGGGGCTCGATATGGCTACACCTTC. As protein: CSARAGARYGYTF.

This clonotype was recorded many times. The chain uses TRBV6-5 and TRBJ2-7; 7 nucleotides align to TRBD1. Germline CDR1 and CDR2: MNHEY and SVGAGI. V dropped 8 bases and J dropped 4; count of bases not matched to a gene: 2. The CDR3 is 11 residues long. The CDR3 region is CASGRGYEQYF. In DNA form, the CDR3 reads TGTGCCAGCGGCAGGGGGTACGAGCAGTACTTC.